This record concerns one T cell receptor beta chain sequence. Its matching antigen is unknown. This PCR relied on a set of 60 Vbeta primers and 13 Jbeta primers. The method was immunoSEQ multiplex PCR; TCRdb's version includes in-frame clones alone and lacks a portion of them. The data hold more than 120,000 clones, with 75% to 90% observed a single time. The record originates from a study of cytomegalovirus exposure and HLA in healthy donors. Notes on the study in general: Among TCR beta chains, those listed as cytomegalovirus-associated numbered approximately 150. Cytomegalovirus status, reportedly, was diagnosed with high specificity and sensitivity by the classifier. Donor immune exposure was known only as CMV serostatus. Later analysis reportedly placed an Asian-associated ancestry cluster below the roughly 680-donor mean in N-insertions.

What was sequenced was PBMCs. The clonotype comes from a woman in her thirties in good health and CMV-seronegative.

Written as DNA, the CDR3 is TGTGCCAGCAGCCCTCCTACCTACGAGCAGTACTTC. Translated: CASSPPTYEQYF. This chain links TRBV7-9 with TRBJ2-7; no firm D call. This CDR3 contains 12 residues. The ends were cut back, 5 bases at V and 2 bases at J, with 7 bases in the middle. The germline gives CDR1 SEHNR, CDR2 FQNEAQ (reference sequence).